This T cell receptor (beta chain) originates from a study of immune cell composition in non-small cell lung cancer. As for the study in general: Most cases were lung adenocarcinoma or squamous cell carcinoma.

CDR1 and CDR2 (germline): SGDLS, YYNGEE. Deletions cut 0 bases from V and 2 bases from J, with 12 bases between. This CDR3 has 15 residues. The normal lung sample lay at least 3 cm, and maximally far, from the tumour. DNA was extracted from unsorted cell suspensions stored frozen. General observations from the study: Shared sequences between tumour-reactive and dominant in vivo clones were not proven. Adenocarcinomas with higher top tumour-associated clone frequency had more reactive TILs.

Comments on this clone: Its antigen is still unknown.

Generated by immunoSEQ multiplex PCR, the TCRdb table keeps only in-frame clones and is missing some. Found here are some 10,000 clones, approximately 75% of them singletons; the top ten hold about 13%. This receptor was identified in a human donor with non-small cell lung cancer. The sample taken for sequencing was non-adjacent lung tissue. V is TRBV9 and J is TRBJ2-7; D is uncertain. The DNA of the CDR3 is TGTGCCAGCAGCGTAGGAAATAGCCCTGCCTACGAGCAGTACTTC. Encoded protein: CASSVGNSPAYEQYF.